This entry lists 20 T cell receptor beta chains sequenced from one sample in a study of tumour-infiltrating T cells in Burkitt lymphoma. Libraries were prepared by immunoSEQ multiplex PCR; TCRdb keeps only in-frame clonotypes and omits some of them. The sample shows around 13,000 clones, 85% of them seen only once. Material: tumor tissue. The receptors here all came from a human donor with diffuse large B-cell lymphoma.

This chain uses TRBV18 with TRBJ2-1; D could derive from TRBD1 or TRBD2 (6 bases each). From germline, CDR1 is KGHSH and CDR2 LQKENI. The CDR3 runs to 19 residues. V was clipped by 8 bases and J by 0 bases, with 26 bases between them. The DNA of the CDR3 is TGTGCCAGCATTACCTCTATGATGGGGGGCTGGAGCTCCTACAATGAGCAGTTCTTC. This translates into CASITSMMGGWSSYNEQFF.

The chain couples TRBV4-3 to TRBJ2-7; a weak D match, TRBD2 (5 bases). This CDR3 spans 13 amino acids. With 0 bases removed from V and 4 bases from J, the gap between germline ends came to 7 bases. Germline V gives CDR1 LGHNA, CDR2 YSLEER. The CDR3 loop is CASSQDRDYEQYF. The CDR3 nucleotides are TGCGCCAGCAGCCAAGATCGGGATTACGAGCAGTACTTC.

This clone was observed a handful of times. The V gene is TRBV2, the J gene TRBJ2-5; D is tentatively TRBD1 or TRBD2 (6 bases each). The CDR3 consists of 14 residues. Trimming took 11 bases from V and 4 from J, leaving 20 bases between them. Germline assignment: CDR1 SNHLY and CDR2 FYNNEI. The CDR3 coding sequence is TGTGCCTGGGGGGCAGGGATAATAGGAGAGACCCAGTACTTC. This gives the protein CAWGAGIIGETQYF.

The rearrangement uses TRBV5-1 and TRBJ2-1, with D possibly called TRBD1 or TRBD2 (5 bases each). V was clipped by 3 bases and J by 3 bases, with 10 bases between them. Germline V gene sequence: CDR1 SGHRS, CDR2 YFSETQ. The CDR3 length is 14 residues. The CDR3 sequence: CASSSSGGYNEQFF. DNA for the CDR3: TGCGCCAGCAGCTCGTCTGGGGGCTACAATGAGCAGTTCTTC.

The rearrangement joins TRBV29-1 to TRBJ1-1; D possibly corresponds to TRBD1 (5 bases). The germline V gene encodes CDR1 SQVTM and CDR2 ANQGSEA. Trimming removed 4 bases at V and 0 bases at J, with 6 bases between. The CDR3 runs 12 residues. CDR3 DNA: TGCAGCGTTGGGGGGATGAACACTGAAGCTTTCTTT. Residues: CSVGGMNTEAFF.

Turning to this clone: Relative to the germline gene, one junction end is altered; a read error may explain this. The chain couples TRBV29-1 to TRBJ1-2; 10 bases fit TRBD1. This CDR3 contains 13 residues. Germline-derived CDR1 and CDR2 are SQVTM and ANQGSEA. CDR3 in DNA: TGCAGCGGTCGACAGGGGGCGTCTAGTGGCCACACCTTC. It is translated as CSGRQGASSGHTF. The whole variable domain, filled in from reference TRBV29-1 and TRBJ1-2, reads SAVISQKPSRDICQRGTSLTIQCQVDSQVTMMFWYRQQPGQSLTLIATANQGSEATYESGFVIDKFPISRPNLTFSTLTVSNMSPEDSSIYLCSGRQGASSGHTFGSGTRLTVV.

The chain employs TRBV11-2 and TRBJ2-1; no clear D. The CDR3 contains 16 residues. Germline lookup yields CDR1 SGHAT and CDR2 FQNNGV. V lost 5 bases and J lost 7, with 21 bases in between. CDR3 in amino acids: CASSLPGLPSSNEQFF. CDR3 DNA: TGTGCCAGCAGCCTTCCCGGGCTCCCTTCTTCGAATGAGCAGTTCTTC.

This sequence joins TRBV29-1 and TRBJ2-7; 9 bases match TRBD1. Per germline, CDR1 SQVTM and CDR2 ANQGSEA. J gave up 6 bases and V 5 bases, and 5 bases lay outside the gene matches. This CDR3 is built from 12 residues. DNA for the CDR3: TGCAGCGTTCGGGACAGGGAACGCGAGCAGTACTTC. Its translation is CSVRDREREQYF.

The CDR3 loop reads CASSRESGRGASSLHF. The CDR3, as DNA: TGTGCCAGCAGCAGAGAGTCGGGACGTGGGGCTTCTTCCCTCCACTTT. The chain carries TRBV7-8 and TRBJ1-6, with D perhaps matching TRBD1 (5 bases). V shed 5 bases and J shed 14 bases, with 25 bases lying between them. The CDR3 is made up of 16 amino acids. Looked up from germline, CDR1 is SGHVS and CDR2 is FQNEAQ.

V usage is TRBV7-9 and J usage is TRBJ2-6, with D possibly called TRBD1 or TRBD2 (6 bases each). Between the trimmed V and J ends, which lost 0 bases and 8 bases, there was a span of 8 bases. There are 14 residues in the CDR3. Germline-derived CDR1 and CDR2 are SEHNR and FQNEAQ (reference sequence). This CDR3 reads CASSLAGGSNVLTF. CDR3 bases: TGTGCCAGCAGCTTAGCGGGGGGCTCCAACGTCCTGACTTTC.

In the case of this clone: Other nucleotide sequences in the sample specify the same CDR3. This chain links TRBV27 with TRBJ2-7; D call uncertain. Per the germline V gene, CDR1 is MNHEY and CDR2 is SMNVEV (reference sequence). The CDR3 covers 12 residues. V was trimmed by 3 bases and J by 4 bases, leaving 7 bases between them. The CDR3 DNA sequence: TGTGCCAGCAGTTTTTACGGATACGAGCAGTACTTC. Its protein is CASSFYGYEQYF.

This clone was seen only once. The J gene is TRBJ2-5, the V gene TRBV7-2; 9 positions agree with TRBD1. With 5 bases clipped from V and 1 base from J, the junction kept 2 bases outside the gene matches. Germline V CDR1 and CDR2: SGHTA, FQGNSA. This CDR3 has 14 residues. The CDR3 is CASSRDRAQETQYF. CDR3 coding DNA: TGTGCCAGCAGCAGGGACAGGGCCCAAGAGACCCAGTACTTC. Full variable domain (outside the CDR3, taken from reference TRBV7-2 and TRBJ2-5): GAGVSQSPSNKVTEKGKDVELRCDPISGHTALYWYRQSLGQGLEFLIYFQGNSAPDKSGLPSDRFSAERTGGSVSTLTIQRTQQEDSAVYLCASSRDRAQETQYFGPGTRLLVL.

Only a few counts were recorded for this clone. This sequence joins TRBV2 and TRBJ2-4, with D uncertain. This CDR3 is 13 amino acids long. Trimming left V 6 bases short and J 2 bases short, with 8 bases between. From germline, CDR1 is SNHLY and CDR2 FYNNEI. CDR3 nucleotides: TGTGCCAGCAGGCCAGCCACCAAAAACATTCAGTACTTC. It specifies CASRPATKNIQYF. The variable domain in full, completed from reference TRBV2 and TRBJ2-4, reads EPEVTQTPSHQVTQMGQEVILRCVPISNHLYFYWYRQILGQKVEFLVSFYNNEISEKSEIFDDQFSVERPDGSNFTLKIRSTKLEDSAMYFCASRPATKNIQYFGAGTRLSVL.

The CDR3 loop is CASSLALAGGPLYF. CDR3 bases: TGTGCCAGCAGCTTAGCGCTAGCGGGGGGGCCGCTGTACTTC. V is TRBV7-9 and J is TRBJ2-7; 12 nucleotides agree with TRBD2. CDR1 and CDR2 from the germline V gene are SEHNR and FQNEAQ (reference sequence). Germline trimming cut 0 bases from V and 12 bases from J; bases unmatched to any gene: 6. The CDR3 runs 14 residues.

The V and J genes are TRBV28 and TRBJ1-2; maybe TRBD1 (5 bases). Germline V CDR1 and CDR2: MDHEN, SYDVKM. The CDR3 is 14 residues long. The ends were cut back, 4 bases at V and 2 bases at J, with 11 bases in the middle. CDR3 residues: CASSSGGGNYGYTF. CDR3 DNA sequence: TGTGCCAGCAGTTCAGGCGGGGGGAACTATGGCTACACCTTC.

CDR3 residues: CSARDFDGYTF. For the CDR3, the DNA is TGCAGTGCTAGAGATTTTGATGGCTACACCTTC. The chain uses TRBV20-1 and TRBJ1-2; D is unresolved. Trimming left V 0 bases short and J 6 bases short, with 5 bases between. The germline V gene has CDR1 DFQATT and CDR2 SNEGSKA (reference sequence). CDR3 length: 11 residues.

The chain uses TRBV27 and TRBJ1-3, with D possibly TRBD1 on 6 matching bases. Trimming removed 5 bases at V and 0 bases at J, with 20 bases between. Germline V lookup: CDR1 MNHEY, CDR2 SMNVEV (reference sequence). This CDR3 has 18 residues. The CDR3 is CASSPTMDSFTSGNTIYF. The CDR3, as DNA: TGTGCCAGCAGTCCAACCATGGACAGTTTCACCTCTGGAAACACCATATATTTT.

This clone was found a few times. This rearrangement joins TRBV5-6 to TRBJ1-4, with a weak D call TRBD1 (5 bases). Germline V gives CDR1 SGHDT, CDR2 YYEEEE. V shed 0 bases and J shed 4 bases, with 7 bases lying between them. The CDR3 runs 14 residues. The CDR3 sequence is CASSLDRFNEKLFF. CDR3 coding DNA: TGTGCCAGCAGCTTGGACAGGTTTAATGAAAAACTGTTTTTT. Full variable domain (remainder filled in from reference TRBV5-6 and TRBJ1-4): DAGVTQSPTHLIKTRGQQVTLRCSPKSGHDTVSWYQQALGQGPQFIFQYYEEEERQRGNFPDRFSGHQFPNYSSELNVNALLLGDSALYLCASSLDRFNEKLFFGSGTQLSVL.

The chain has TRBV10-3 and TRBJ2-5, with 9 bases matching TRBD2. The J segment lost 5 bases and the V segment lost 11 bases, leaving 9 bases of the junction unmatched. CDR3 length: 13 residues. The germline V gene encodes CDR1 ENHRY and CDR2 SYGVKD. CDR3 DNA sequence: TGTGCCTCACAATCTAGCGGGATGGAGACCCAGTACTTC. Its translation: CASQSSGMETQYF.

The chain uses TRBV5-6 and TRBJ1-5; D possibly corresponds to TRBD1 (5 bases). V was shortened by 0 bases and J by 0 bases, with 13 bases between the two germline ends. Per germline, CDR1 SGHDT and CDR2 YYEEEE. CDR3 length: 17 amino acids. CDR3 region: CASSLAASRDSNQPQHF. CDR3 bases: TGTGCCAGCAGCTTGGCCGCCTCCAGGGATAGCAATCAGCCCCAGCATTTT. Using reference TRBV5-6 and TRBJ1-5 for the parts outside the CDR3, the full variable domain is DAGVTQSPTHLIKTRGQQVTLRCSPKSGHDTVSWYQQALGQGPQFIFQYYEEEERQRGNFPDRFSGHQFPNYSSELNVNALLLGDSALYLCASSLAASRDSNQPQHFGDGTRLSIL.